The source of this T cell receptor (beta chain) is a study of OX40 agonist ivuxolimab in advanced cancers. Notes on the research overall: Ivuxolimab was a fully human IgG2 agonistic monoclonal antibody targeting the costimulatory receptor OX40 (CD134). Peripheral TCRbeta sequencing was intended to test whether TCR sequence diversity was altered and clonal T-cell expansion was caused by ivuxolimab. Intravenous ivuxolimab was administered to patients every 2 weeks at six dose levels: 0.01, 0.1, 0.3, 1.5, 3 and 10 mg/kg. A male proportion of roughly 80% and a mean age of 60 years, ranging from roughly 23 to 79, were recorded for the dose-escalation cohort. Among the 50 to 55 dose-escalation patients, 19 had hepatocellular carcinoma, 15 or so melanoma, 9 renal cell carcinoma and 9 head and neck cancer. Patients were allowed to have had prior anti-PD-1, anti-PD-L1 or anti-CTLA-4 therapy, and approximately 41% of the dose-escalation patients had previously received checkpoint inhibitors. The paper covers the monotherapy dose-escalation part of the phase I ivuxolimab trial, which included N ≈ 57 patients. Partial responses occurred in three dose-escalation patients, of whom one had hepatocellular carcinoma and two had cutaneous melanoma. Paper-wide results and their limitations: Which antigens the clonally expanded peripheral T cells were specific for was not determined. Clonal expansion of both CD4+ and CD8+ blood T cells was observed from baseline to week 6 at doses 0.1 to 3.0 mg/kg. Low levels of normalized T-cell clonal expansion were also seen in some patients who did not respond. In the 0.1-3.0 mg/kg groups, partial responders were among the patients with the lowest normalized peripheral clonal expansion, particularly in CD8+ T cells. After ivuxolimab, more expanded clones were found on average in CD8+ T cells than in CD4+ T cells.

Patients with autoimmune disease history or receiving systemic immunosuppression were excluded from the trial. In every dose cohort, peripheral blood was drawn for TCR sequencing at baseline, cycle 4 day 1, and cycle 7 day 1. Samples came from an open-label, multicenter, first-in-human phase I dose-escalation trial of ivuxolimab. Adults with locally advanced or metastatic head and neck squamous cell, hepatocellular, melanoma or renal cell carcinoma were enrolled in the trial. Before TCR sequencing, CD4+ and CD8+ T cells were separately sorted from peripheral blood. The CDR3 goes from the cysteine to the phenylalanine over 14 residues. This entry keeps only the CDR3 DNA: 42 bases, framed from base 1. The junction carries 13 bases between V and J, which are trimmed by 6 bases and 4 bases respectively. Sequences MDHEN (CDR1) and SYDVKM (CDR2) are obtained from the germline V gene. Genomic DNA was isolated from the sorted cells so that the TCRbeta CDR3 region could be sequenced. The immunoSEQ Assay was used for sequencing of TCRbeta CDR3 regions. TCRdb retrieved this table from immuneACCESS and kept in-frame rearrangements only. Not all clones are present; in checked studies, unresolved V genes account for under half, and no reason is known for the remainder. A total of 77,000 or so clones appear in this sample, 86% of them only once. The top ten clones comprise 0.68% of the sample.

This clone was found a few times. It lacks a known antigen. The sample holds no much larger clone one base away, and base qualities are not on file. Sequences were derived from CD4+ or CD8+ T cells sorted from blood, sampled in a trial of the OX40 agonist ivuxolimab. The chain is made from TRBV28 and TRBJ1-5, with a weak D call of TRBD1 (6 bases match). The sequence was collected from an adult with an advanced solid tumor such as melanoma, head and neck, liver or kidney cancer. The DNA is as follows: TGTGCCAGCAGCGAAACAGGGAATAATCAGCCCCAGCATTTT. Its translation reads: CASSETGNNQPQHF.